This record concerns one T cell receptor (beta chain) sequence. The data stem from a study of OX40 agonist ivuxolimab in advanced cancers. People who had autoimmune disease history or systemic immunosuppression were excluded. CDR1 and CDR2 from the germline V gene are MDHEN and SYDVKM. The CDR3 length is 11 residues. Trimming left V 5 bases short and J 9 bases short, with 8 bases between. Using immunoSEQ multiplex PCR, the repertoire was profiled, and TCRdb retains in-frame clones only, with some absent. Among some 67,000 clones listed, about 88% were seen once. The specimen comprised CD4+ or CD8+ T cells sorted from blood, sampled in a trial of the OX40 agonist ivuxolimab. The source is an adult with an advanced solid tumor such as melanoma, head and neck, liver or kidney cancer. This sequence joins TRBV28 and TRBJ2-1; D is unresolved. The CDR3 coding sequence is TGTGCCAGCAGTGGTACATTTGAGCAGTTCTTC. Its protein is CASSGTFEQFF.